This TCR beta chain was captured by sequencing in a study of cytotoxic CD8 clonotypes in ibrutinib-treated CLL. At the level of the study: Partial responses numbered approximately 24 and complete responses 2; after a median around 72 months, roughly 15 stayed remitted and around 12 progressed.

Sequencing used immunoSEQ multiplex PCR; TCRdb keeps in-frame clones, though not all of them. The sample lists roughly 50,000 clones, roughly 63% occurring once. The CDR3 has 17 residues. V was clipped by 7 bases and J by 3 bases; unmatched bases: 9. In germline, CDR1 is LNHDA, CDR2 SQIVND (reference sequence). Regarding the study as a whole: Clonality increased with ibrutinib response but returned toward baseline at progression.

Remarks on this clone: No antigen is known for it.

Here the sequenced sample was PBMCs, taken after 24 months of ibrutinib treatment. The V call is TRBV19, the J call TRBJ2-3; 14 nucleotides match TRBD2. The clonotype originates from a human donor with chronic lymphocytic leukemia. This chain's CDR3 is CASTPTSGGARTDTQYF. CDR3 sequence (DNA): TGTGCCAGTACCCCGACTAGCGGGGGGGCAAGAACAGATACGCAGTATTTT. Together with reference TRBV19 and TRBJ2-3, the CDR3 gives the full variable domain: DGGITQSPKYLFRKEGQNVTLSCEQNLNHDAMYWYRQDPGQGLRLIYYSQIVNDFQKGDIAEGYSVSREKKESFPLTVTSAQKNPTAFYLCASTPTSGGARTDTQYFGPGTRLTVL.